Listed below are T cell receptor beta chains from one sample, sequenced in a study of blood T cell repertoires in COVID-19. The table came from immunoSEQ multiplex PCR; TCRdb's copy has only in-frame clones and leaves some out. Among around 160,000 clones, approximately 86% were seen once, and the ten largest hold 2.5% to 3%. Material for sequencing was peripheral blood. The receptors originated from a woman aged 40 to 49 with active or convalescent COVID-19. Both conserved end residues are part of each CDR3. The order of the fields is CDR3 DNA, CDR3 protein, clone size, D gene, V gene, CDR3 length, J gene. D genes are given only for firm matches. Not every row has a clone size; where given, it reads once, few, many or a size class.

DNA: TGTGCCAGCAGTTTCATTCTTTTGGGACAGGGGGCTAGGGGCTACACCTTC; CDR3: CASSFILLGQGARGYTF; size: .; D: TRBD1; V: TRBV28; length: 17; J: TRBJ1-2
DNA: TGTGCCAGCAGTTTAGGGGGGGATCGCCCAAACTACGAGCAGTACTTC; CDR3: CASSLGGDRPNYEQYF; size: .; D: TRBD2; V: TRBV27; length: 16; J: TRBJ2-7
DNA: TGCGCCAGCAGCGCCCCGAGTACGGCCTACGAGCAGTACTTC; CDR3: CASSAPSTAYEQYF; size: .; D: .; V: TRBV5-1; length: 14; J: TRBJ2-7
DNA: TGTGCCAGCAGTGGTACAGGGGGCGGGTCTAGATATGGCTACACCTTC; CDR3: CASSGTGGGSRYGYTF; size: .; D: TRBD1; V: TRBV2; length: 16; J: TRBJ1-2
DNA: TGTGCCAGCAGTTACACTCAGGGGATCCTGACTTTC; CDR3: CASSYTQGILTF; size: .; D: .; V: TRBV6-2/TRBV6-3; length: 12; J: TRBJ2-6
DNA: TGTGCCACCAGTGATCCCGGGACAGGGCCCACCGGGGAGCTGTTTTTT; CDR3: CATSDPGTGPTGELFF; size: .; D: TRBD1; V: TRBV24-1; length: 16; J: TRBJ2-2
DNA: TGTGCCAGCAGCCCCCCTACTAGCCCCCTTTACAATGAGCAGTTCTTC; CDR3: CASSPPTSPLYNEQFF; size: .; D: .; V: TRBV7-9; length: 16; J: TRBJ2-1
DNA: TGTGCCACCCGAGGACAGGGGGAAGAGACCCAGTACTTC; CDR3: CATRGQGEETQYF; size: .; D: TRBD1; V: TRBV6-5; length: 13; J: TRBJ2-5
DNA: TGTGCCAGCAAAGAGGGGAGGGCTAATGAAAAACTGTTTTTT; CDR3: CASKEGRANEKLFF; size: .; D: .; V: TRBV28; length: 14; J: TRBJ1-4
DNA: TGCGCCAGCAGCCCGGGGGGGACTAGTGCCGACGAGCAGTACTTC; CDR3: CASSPGGTSADEQYF; size: .; D: TRBD2; V: TRBV5-1; length: 15; J: TRBJ2-7
DNA: TGTGCCAGCAGCCCCACACGAGGGGGCCAGACTGAAGCTTTCTTT; CDR3: CASSPTRGGQTEAFF; size: .; D: TRBD1; V: TRBV7-2; length: 15; J: TRBJ1-1
DNA: TGTGCCAGCAGTTACTCTCCCGGGGGGATCCCCTACGAGCAGTACTTC; CDR3: CASSYSPGGIPYEQYF; size: .; D: TRBD2; V: TRBV6-2/TRBV6-3; length: 16; J: TRBJ2-7
DNA: TGTGCCAGCAGCAGGGGACCTCCTCAGCCCCAGCATTTT; CDR3: CASSRGPPQPQHF; size: .; D: .; V: TRBV27; length: 13; J: TRBJ1-5
DNA: TGCGCCAGCAGCCCTCAGACAGGGGATGGCTACACCTTC; CDR3: CASSPQTGDGYTF; size: .; D: TRBD1; V: TRBV5-1; length: 13; J: TRBJ1-2
DNA: TGCGCCAGCAGTGAGCCTTTTCGGGGCGGGGGTAGCACAGATACGCAGTATTTT; CDR3: CASSEPFRGGGSTDTQYF; size: few; D: TRBD2; V: TRBV10-2; length: 18; J: TRBJ2-3
DNA: TGTGCCTGGAGTATAAGACAGGGGCCGTCCTACAATGAGCAGTTCTTC; CDR3: CAWSIRQGPSYNEQFF; size: .; D: TRBD1; V: TRBV30; length: 16; J: TRBJ2-1
DNA: TGTGCCAGCAGTTACTCGCAATCGGGGAACGCCTACGAGCAGTACTTC; CDR3: CASSYSQSGNAYEQYF; size: .; D: .; V: TRBV6-5; length: 16; J: TRBJ2-7
DNA: TGTGCCAGCAGCGTAGCCAGCGGGAGTACAGATACGCAGTATTTT; CDR3: CASSVASGSTDTQYF; size: .; D: TRBD2; V: TRBV9; length: 15; J: TRBJ2-3
DNA: TGCGCCAGCAGCTCCGGGACAGGGGGACCTTCTGGGGCCAACGTCCTGACTTTC; CDR3: CASSSGTGGPSGANVLTF; size: .; D: TRBD1; V: TRBV5-1; length: 18; J: TRBJ2-6
DNA: TGTGCCAGCAGTTTGGCAGGGGACGAGCAGTACTTC; CDR3: CASSLAGDEQYF; size: .; D: .; V: TRBV27; length: 12; J: TRBJ2-7
DNA: TGTGCCAGTAGTCCTCGGGACAGGGGTACCGTCTCTGGAAACACCATATATTTT; CDR3: CASSPRDRGTVSGNTIYF; size: .; D: TRBD1; V: TRBV19; length: 18; J: TRBJ1-3
DNA: TGTGCTGGAAACCAGGCAACCTCCCCCTACGAGCAGTACTTC; CDR3: CAGNQATSPYEQYF; size: .; D: .; V: TRBV19; length: 14; J: TRBJ2-7
DNA: TGTGCCAGCGAGATCGGGCAGGGGATGAACACTGAAGCTTTCTTT; CDR3: CASEIGQGMNTEAFF; size: .; D: .; V: TRBV10-3; length: 15; J: TRBJ1-1
DNA: TGTGCCAGCAGGACAGGGGCTGGGACTAACTATGGCTACACCTTC; CDR3: CASRTGAGTNYGYTF; size: .; D: TRBD1; V: TRBV6-5; length: 15; J: TRBJ1-2
DNA: TGTGCCAGCAGCTCACCCGAGGGACTAGCGGGAGGATCCTACAATGAGCAGTTCTTC; CDR3: CASSSPEGLAGGSYNEQFF; size: .; D: TRBD2; V: TRBV7-9; length: 19; J: TRBJ2-1
DNA: TGTGCCAGCAGCTTAGCCCACCCAGGAACCCAGTACTTC; CDR3: CASSLAHPGTQYF; size: .; D: .; V: TRBV7-2; length: 13; J: TRBJ2-5
DNA: TGTGCCAGCAGCCCGGGTTGGGGCGTGAGCACAGATACGCAGTATTTT; CDR3: CASSPGWGVSTDTQYF; size: .; D: .; V: TRBV5-8; length: 16; J: TRBJ2-3
DNA: TGTGCCAGCAGTTACTCGAAGGGGACTAGCGGGAAGGTGCAGTACTTC; CDR3: CASSYSKGTSGKVQYF; size: .; D: TRBD2; V: TRBV6-6; length: 16; J: TRBJ2-7
DNA: TGTGCCAGCAGCTTCACGGGGGGCCAAGAGACCCAGTACTTC; CDR3: CASSFTGGQETQYF; size: .; D: TRBD2; V: TRBV5-5; length: 14; J: TRBJ2-5
DNA: TGTGCCAGCAGCTTAGAATTCGTAGCGCAGGGGAATGGCTACACCTTC; CDR3: CASSLEFVAQGNGYTF; size: .; D: .; V: TRBV7-2; length: 16; J: TRBJ1-2
DNA: TGTGCCACCAGCAGAGATGGCCATTCACCCCTCCACTTT; CDR3: CATSRDGHSPLHF; size: .; D: .; V: TRBV15; length: 13; J: TRBJ1-6
DNA: TGTGCCAGCAGCTTAGCACCGGGATTGACAGGGGCTGAGCAGTACTTC; CDR3: CASSLAPGLTGAEQYF; size: .; D: TRBD1; V: TRBV7-2; length: 16; J: TRBJ2-7
DNA: TGTGCCAGCAGTGTTACGAAGGAGGGCCAGGGAGAGACCCAGTACTTC; CDR3: CASSVTKEGQGETQYF; size: .; D: .; V: TRBV7-9; length: 16; J: TRBJ2-5
DNA: TGTGCCAGCTCTCCCCAAACTAGGGAAGCGACAGATACGCAGTATTTT; CDR3: CASSPQTREATDTQYF; size: .; D: .; V: TRBV18; length: 16; J: TRBJ2-3
DNA: TGTGCCAGCAGCCTAAGGGGCAGGGGGACTGAAGCTTTCTTT; CDR3: CASSLRGRGTEAFF; size: .; D: TRBD1; V: TRBV27; length: 14; J: TRBJ1-1
DNA: TGTGCCACCAGCACTACCTCTCTAGGACGGGGCTACGAGCAGTACTTC; CDR3: CATSTTSLGRGYEQYF; size: .; D: .; V: TRBV15; length: 16; J: TRBJ2-7
DNA: TGTGCCAGCAGTTCTCCCTGGGTAAGGACTGGCAATCAGCCCCAGCATTTT; CDR3: CASSSPWVRTGNQPQHF; size: .; D: .; V: TRBV28; length: 17; J: TRBJ1-5
DNA: TGCAGCGTTGAAGGGGACAGCACTGAAGCTTTCTTT; CDR3: CSVEGDSTEAFF; size: .; D: TRBD1; V: TRBV29-1; length: 12; J: TRBJ1-1
DNA: TGTGCCAGCAGCTTAGACAGGGGGAGGACTGAAGCTTTCTTT; CDR3: CASSLDRGRTEAFF; size: .; D: TRBD1; V: TRBV7-2; length: 14; J: TRBJ1-1
DNA: TGTGCCAGCAGTTACGGGGCAGGGGAATATGGCTACACCTTC; CDR3: CASSYGAGEYGYTF; size: .; D: .; V: TRBV6-5; length: 14; J: TRBJ1-2
DNA: TGTGCCAGCAGTCGGACAGTCAGCTATGGCTACACCTTC; CDR3: CASSRTVSYGYTF; size: .; D: .; V: TRBV28; length: 13; J: TRBJ1-2
DNA: TGTGCCAGCAGCGAAGGGGCGGGGACAGGCAATCAGCCCCAGCATTTT; CDR3: CASSEGAGTGNQPQHF; size: .; D: TRBD1; V: TRBV2; length: 16; J: TRBJ1-5
DNA: TGTGCCAGCAGTTTATTGTCCCCCAGGGGTCTCGCCTATGGCTACACCTTC; CDR3: CASSLLSPRGLAYGYTF; size: .; D: .; V: TRBV27; length: 17; J: TRBJ1-2
DNA: TGTGCCAGCTCACCTCGAGTAGGGAGGGCCTACGAGCAGTACTTC; CDR3: CASSPRVGRAYEQYF; size: .; D: TRBD2; V: TRBV18; length: 15; J: TRBJ2-7
DNA: TGTGCCAGTAGTATAGGCCTTGGACAGGGGGACGAGCAGTACTTC; CDR3: CASSIGLGQGDEQYF; size: .; D: TRBD1; V: TRBV19; length: 15; J: TRBJ2-7
DNA: TGTGCCAGCAGCTCCCTGACCGGCGGGTTGGGCCCCTACGAGCAGTACTTC; CDR3: CASSSLTGGLGPYEQYF; size: .; D: .; V: TRBV11-2; length: 17; J: TRBJ2-7